The clone carrying this TCR beta chain appeared once. The antigen is undetermined. These data come from a study of vaccination and CD4 T cells after COVID-19. Study context: Each control culture was treated with a CEFX pool, an HIV-1 Nef pool, or no peptide.

Documented treatment: approximately nine-day PBMC culture with coronavirus spike peptide pools or control peptides (ViraFEST assay). At the Johns Hopkins FTIC core, DNA taken from cultured CD4+ T cells was sequenced by way of the Oncomine TCR Beta short-read assay. TCRdb processed the PCR reads anew with MiXCR; each CDR3 protein has one entry. Among approximately 10,000 distinct CDR3 sequences listed, 55% to 75% were seen once. Germline CDR1 is LNHDA and CDR2 is SQIVND (reference sequence). The germline V and J ends were trimmed by 5 bases and 7 bases, with 18 bases remaining between them. The CDR3 has 16 amino acids.

This TCR came from a human donor who had recovered from COVID-19. The sequenced sample was CD4+ T cells from blood, cultured in vitro. The gene calls are TRBV19 and TRBJ1-6; D is perhaps TRBD1 (6 bases). CDR3 loop: CASSPSPGARNSPLHF. CDR3 bases: TGTGCCAGTAGTCCCTCGCCGGGGGCGCGGAATTCACCCCTCCACTTT.